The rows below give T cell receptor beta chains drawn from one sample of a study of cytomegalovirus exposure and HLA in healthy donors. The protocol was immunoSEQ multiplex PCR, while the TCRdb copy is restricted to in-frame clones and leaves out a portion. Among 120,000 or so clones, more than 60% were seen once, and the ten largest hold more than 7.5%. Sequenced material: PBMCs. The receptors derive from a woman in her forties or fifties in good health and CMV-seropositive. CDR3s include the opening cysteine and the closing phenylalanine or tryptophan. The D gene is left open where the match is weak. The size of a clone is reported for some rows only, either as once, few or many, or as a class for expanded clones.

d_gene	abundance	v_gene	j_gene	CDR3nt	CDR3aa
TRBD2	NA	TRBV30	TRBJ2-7	TGTGCCTGGAGTGCTAGGACTAGCTGGTACTTC	CAWSARTSWYF
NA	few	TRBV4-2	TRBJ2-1	TGTGCCAGCAGCCAGCTCGAGGGGGTTTACAATGAGCAGTTCTTC	CASSQLEGVYNEQFF
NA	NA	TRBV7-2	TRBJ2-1	TGTGCCAGCAGCCCTCGGTACGGGACACCCTCCTACAATGAGCAGTTCTTC	CASSPRYGTPSYNEQFF
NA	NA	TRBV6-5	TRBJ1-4	TGTGCCAGCAGCCGCCGGAGGGCGGATGAAAAACTGTTTTTT	CASSRRRADEKLFF
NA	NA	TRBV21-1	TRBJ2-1	TGTGCCAGCAGCAAGTCTCAGGTCTACAATGAGCAGTTCTTC	CASSKSQVYNEQFF
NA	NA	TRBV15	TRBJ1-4	TGTGCCACCAGCCGTGGGGAGGGGAGTAAAACTGCAACTAATGAAAAACTGTTTTTT	CATSRGEGSKTATNEKLFF
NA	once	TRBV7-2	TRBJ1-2	TGTGCCAGCAGCAAAGTAGGACAGTTCTATGGCTACACCTTC	CASSKVGQFYGYTF
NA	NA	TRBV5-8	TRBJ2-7	TGTGCCAGCAGTCCTAGGGGATCTCCGGACCTAAGAGGCGGCGGCGAGTACTTC	CASSPRGSPDLRGGGEYF
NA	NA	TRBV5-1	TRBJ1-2	TGCGCCAGCAGCTTGTGGTCTACTACGGGCTACACCTTC	CASSLWSTTGYTF
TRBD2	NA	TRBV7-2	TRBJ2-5	TGTGCCAGCAGCTTAACGGGGGGAGAGACCCAGTACTTC	CASSLTGGETQYF
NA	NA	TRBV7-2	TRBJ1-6	TGTGCCAGCAGCTTCTGGACAGATAATTCACCCCTCCACTTT	CASSFWTDNSPLHF
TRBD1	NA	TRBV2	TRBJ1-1	TGTGCCAGCAGTGGAGGAACAGGGGGATTTGAAGCTTTCTTT	CASSGGTGGFEAFF
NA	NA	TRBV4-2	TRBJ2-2	TGTGCCAGCAGCCAAGATCGAGAGGGCGTGAACACCGGGGAGCTGTTTTTT	CASSQDREGVNTGELFF
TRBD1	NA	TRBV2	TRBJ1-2	TGTGCCAGCAGCAACGACAGGGTCAAGGCTTTCACCTTC	CASSNDRVKAFTF
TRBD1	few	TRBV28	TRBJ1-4	TGTGCCAGCAGTAATTTAGGGGGCAGGGATGAAAAACTGTTTTTT	CASSNLGGRDEKLFF
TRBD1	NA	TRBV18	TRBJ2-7	TGTGCCAGCTCACCACGGGGCTGGGGACAGATCTACGAGCAGTACTTC	CASSPRGWGQIYEQYF
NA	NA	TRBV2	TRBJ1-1	TGTGCCAGCAGTTTCCAGGGGAGTTCGAACACTGAAGCTTTCTTT	CASSFQGSSNTEAFF
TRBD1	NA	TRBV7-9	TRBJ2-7	TGTGCCAGCACCCCGACAGGGTACGAGCAGTACTTC	CASTPTGYEQYF
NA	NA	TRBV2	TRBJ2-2	TGTGCCAGCAGTGAAGTGCAGATGAACACCGGGGAGCTGTTTTTT	CASSEVQMNTGELFF
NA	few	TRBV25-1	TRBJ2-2	TGTGCCAGCATTGAAGGGGGAGGGACCGGGGAGCTGTTTTTT	CASIEGGGTGELFF
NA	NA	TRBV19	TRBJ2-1	TGTGCCAGTAGTGAGCGGAGGTACAATGAGCAGTTCTTC	CASSERRYNEQFF
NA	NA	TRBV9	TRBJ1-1	TGTGCCAGCAGCACGGACGGGGGATTAACTGAAGCTTTCTTT	CASSTDGGLTEAFF
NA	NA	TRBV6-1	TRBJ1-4	TGTGCCAGCAGTGAACGGGGAGAAAAACTGTTTTTT	CASSERGEKLFF
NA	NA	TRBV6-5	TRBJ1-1	TGTGCCACCGGGTCCGGAGGGAGGGGGGTAGAAGCTTTCTTT	CATGSGGRGVEAFF
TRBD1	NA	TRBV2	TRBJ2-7	TGTGCCAGCAGTGGGACAGGGAGCGCCGAGCAGTACTTC	CASSGTGSAEQYF
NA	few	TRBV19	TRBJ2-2	TGTGCCAGTAAATCCCTCGGGGACACCGGGGAGCTGTTTTTT	CASKSLGDTGELFF
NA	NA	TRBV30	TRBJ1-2	TGTGCCTGGAGTGTACATGGGGAGGATTATGGCTACACCTTC	CAWSVHGEDYGYTF
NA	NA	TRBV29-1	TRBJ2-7	TGCAGCGTTGATTATGTTGGGGAGAGAGGCTACGAGCAGTACTTC	CSVDYVGERGYEQYF
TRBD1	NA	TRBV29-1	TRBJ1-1	TGCAGCGGAGCGGACAGGGTAGGCACTGAAGCTTTCTTT	CSGADRVGTEAFF
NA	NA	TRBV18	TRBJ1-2	TGTGCCAGCTCACCCGAGGGAAACTATGGCTACACCTTC	CASSPEGNYGYTF
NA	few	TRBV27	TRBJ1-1	TGTGCCAGCAGTTTAAAGGGTGTTTGGGAGGGCACTGAAGCTTTCTTT	CASSLKGVWEGTEAFF
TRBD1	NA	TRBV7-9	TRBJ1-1	TGTGCCAGCAGCCAACAGGGGGCCCGCACTGAAGCTTTCTTT	CASSQQGARTEAFF